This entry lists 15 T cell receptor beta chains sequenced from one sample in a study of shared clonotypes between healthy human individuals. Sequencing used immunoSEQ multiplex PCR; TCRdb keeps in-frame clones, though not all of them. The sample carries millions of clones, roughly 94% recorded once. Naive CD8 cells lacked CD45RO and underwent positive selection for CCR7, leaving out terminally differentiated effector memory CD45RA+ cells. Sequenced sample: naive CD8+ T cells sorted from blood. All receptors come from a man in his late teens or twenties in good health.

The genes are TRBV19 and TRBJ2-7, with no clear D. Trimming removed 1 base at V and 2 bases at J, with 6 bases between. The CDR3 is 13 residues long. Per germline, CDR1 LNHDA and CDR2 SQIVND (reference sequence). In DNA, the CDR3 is TGTGCCAGTAGTATAGGCGAGACCTACGAGCAGTACTTC. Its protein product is CASSIGETYEQYF. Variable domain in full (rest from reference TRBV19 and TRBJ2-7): DGGITQSPKYLFRKEGQNVTLSCEQNLNHDAMYWYRQDPGQGLRLIYYSQIVNDFQKGDIAEGYSVSREKKESFPLTVTSAQKNPTAFYLCASSIGETYEQYFGPGTRLTVT.

The CDR3 bases are TGCGCCAGCAGCCCCGGGGAGGGCGGGGAGCTGTTTTTT. Amino acid sequence: CASSPGEGGELFF. The rearrangement uses TRBV4-3 and TRBJ2-2; 7 positions agree with TRBD2. With V trimmed by 4 bases and J by 7 bases, 3 bases remained unmatched. Germline CDR1 is LGHNA and CDR2 is YSLEER. This CDR3 region has 13 residues.

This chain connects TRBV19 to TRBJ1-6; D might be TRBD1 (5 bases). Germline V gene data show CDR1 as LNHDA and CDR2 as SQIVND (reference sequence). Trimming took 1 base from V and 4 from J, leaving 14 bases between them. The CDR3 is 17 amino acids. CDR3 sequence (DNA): TGTGCCAGTAGTATAGGGAGCGACAGCCTTTATAATTCACCCCTCCACTTT. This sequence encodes CASSIGSDSLYNSPLHF.

CDR3 residues: CAWSVVHRDYEQYF. As DNA, the CDR3 is TGTGCCTGGAGTGTAGTCCACCGGGACTACGAGCAGTACTTC. The chain employs TRBV30 and TRBJ2-7; a weak D match, TRBD2 (5 bases). This CDR3 is 14 amino acids long. Trimming left V 0 bases short and J 3 bases short, with 12 bases between. Looked up from germline, CDR1 is GTSNPN and CDR2 is SVGIG (reference sequence). The full variable domain, with the rest looked up from reference TRBV30 and TRBJ2-7, is SQTIHQWPATLVQPVGSPLSLECTVEGTSNPNLYWYRQAAGRGLQLLFYSVGIGQISSEVPQNLSASRPQDRQFILSSKKLLLSDSGFYLCAWSVVHRDYEQYFGPGTRLTVT.

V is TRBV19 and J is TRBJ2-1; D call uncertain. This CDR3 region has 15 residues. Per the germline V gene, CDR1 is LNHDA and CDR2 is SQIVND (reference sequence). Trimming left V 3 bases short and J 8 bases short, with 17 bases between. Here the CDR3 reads CASSMGSYIGDEQFF. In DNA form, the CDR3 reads TGTGCCAGTAGTATGGGTAGCTACATCGGAGATGAGCAGTTCTTC.

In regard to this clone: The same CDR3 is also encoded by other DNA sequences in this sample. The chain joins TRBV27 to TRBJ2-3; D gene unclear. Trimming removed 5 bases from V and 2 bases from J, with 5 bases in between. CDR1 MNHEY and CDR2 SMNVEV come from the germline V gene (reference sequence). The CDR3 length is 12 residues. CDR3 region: CASSTLTDTQYF. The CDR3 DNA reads TGTGCCAGCAGTACTCTCACAGATACGCAGTATTTT.

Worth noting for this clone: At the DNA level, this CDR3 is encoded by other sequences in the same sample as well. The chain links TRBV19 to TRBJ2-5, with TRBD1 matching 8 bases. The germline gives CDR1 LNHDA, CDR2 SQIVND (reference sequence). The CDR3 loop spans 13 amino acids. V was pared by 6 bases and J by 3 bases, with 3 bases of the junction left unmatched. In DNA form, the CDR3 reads TGTGCCAGTAGGCTGGACAGGGAAGAGACCCAGTACTTC. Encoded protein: CASRLDREETQYF.

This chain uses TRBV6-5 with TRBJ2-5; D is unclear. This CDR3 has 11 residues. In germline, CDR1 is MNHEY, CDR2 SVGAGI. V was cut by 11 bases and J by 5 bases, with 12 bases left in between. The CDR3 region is CAGRSGETQYF. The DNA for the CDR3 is TGTGCCGGCCGGTCGGGTGAGACCCAGTACTTC.

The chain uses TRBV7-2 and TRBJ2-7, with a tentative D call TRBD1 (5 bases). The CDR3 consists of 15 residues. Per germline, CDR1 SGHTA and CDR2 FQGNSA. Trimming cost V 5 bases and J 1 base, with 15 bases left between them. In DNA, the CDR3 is TGTGCCAGCAGCCCGGACATCTCACTTTCCTACGAGCAGTACTTC. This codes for CASSPDISLSYEQYF.

CDR3 amino acids: CASSLSGGPTDEQYF. DNA for the CDR3: TGTGCCAGCAGCTTATCCGGAGGGCCCACAGACGAGCAGTACTTC. The rearrangement uses TRBV7-6 and TRBJ2-7; TRBD2 is a possible D gene (6 bases). The CDR3 has 15 residues. Between the trimmed V and J ends, which lost 2 bases and 5 bases, there was a span of 16 bases. The germline CDR1 and CDR2 sequences are SGHVS and FNYEAQ. Full variable domain (outside the CDR3, taken from reference TRBV7-6 and TRBJ2-7): GAGVSQSPRYKVTKRGQDVALRCDPISGHVSLYWYRQALGQGPEFLTYFNYEAQQDKSGLPNDRFSAERPEGSISTLTIQRTEQRDSAMYRCASSLSGGPTDEQYFGPGTRLTVT.

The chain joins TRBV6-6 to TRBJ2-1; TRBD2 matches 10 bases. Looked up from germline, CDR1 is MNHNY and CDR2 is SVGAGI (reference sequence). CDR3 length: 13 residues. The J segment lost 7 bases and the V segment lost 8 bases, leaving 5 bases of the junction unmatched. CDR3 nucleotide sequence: TGTGCCAGCGGTCTAGCGGGAGTTAATGAGCAGTTCTTC. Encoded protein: CASGLAGVNEQFF.

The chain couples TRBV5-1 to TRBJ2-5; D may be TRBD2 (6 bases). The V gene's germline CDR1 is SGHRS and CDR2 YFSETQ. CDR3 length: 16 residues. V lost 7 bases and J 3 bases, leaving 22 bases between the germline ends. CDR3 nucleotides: TGCGCCAGCGAGGGGAGGAAGGCTTTGAGAAAAGAGACCCAGTACTTC. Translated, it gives CASEGRKALRKETQYF. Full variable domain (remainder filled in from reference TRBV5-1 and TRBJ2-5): KAGVTQTPRYLIKTRGQQVTLSCSPISGHRSVSWYQQTPGQGLQFLFEYFSETQRNKGNFPGRFSGRQFSNSRSEMNVSTLELGDSALYLCASEGRKALRKETQYFGPGTRLLVL.

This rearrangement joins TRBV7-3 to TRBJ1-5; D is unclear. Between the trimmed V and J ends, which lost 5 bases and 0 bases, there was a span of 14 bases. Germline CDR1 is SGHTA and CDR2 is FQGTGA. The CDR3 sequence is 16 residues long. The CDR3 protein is CASSARGRDSNQPQHF. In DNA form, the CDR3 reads TGTGCCAGCAGCGCCCGGGGTCGTGATAGCAATCAGCCCCAGCATTTT.

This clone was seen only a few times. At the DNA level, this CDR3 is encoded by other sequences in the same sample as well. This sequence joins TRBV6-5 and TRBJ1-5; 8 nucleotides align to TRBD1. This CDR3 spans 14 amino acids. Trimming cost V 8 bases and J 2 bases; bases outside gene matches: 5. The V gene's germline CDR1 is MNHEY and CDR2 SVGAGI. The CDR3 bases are TGTGCCAGCCGCCCGACAGGGGGCAATCAGCCCCAGCATTTT. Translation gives CASRPTGGNQPQHF.

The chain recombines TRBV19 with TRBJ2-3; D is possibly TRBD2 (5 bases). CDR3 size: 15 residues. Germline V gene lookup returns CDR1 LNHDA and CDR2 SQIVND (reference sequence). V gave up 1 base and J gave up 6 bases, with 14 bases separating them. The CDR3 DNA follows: TGTGCCAGTAGTATAGGTCTCGAGGGAAGGGATACGCAGTATTTT. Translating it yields CASSIGLEGRDTQYF.